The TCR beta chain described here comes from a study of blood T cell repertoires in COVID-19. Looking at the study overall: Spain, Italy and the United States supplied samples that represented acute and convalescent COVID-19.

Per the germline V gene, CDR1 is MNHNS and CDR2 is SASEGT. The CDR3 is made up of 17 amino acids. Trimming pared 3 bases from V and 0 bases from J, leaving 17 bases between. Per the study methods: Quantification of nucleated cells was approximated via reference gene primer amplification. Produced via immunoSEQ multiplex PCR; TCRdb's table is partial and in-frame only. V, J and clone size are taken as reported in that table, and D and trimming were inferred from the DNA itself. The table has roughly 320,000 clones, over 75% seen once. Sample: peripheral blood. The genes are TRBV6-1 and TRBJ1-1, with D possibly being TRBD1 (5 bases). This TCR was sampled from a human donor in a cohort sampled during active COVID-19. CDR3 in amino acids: CASSDPNRQTMNTEAFF. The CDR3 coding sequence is TGTGCCAGCAGTGACCCCAACAGACAGACAATGAACACTGAAGCTTTCTTT.